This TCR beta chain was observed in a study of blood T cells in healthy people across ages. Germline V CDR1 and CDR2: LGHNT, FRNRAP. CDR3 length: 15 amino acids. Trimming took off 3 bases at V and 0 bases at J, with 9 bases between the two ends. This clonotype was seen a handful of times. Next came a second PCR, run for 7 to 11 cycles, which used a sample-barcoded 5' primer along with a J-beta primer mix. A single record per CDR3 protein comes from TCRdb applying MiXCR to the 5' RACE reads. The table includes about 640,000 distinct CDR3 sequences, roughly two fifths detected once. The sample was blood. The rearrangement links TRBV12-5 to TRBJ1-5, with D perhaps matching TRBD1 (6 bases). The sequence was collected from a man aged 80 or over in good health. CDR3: CASGFGQSSNQPQHF. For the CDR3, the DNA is TGTGCTAGTGGTTTCGGACAGTCTAGCAATCAGCCCCAGCATTTT.